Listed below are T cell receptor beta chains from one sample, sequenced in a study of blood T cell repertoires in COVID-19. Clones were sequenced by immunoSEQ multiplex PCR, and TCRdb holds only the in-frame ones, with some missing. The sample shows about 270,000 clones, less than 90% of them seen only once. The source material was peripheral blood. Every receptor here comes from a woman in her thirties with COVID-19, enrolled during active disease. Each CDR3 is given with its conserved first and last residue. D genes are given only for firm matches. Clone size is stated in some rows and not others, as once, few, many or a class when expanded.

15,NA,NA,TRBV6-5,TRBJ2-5,TGTGCCAGCAGTTACGTGGACGGGGAATTTGCGACCCAGTACTTC,CASSYVDGEFATQYF
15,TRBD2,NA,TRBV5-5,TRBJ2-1,TGTGCCAGCAGCCCCCTTGGCCTAGCGGAGAATGAGCAGTTCTTC,CASSPLGLAENEQFF
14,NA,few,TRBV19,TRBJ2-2,TGTGCCAGTATACATGGCGGGGCAACCGGGGAGCTGTTTTTT,CASIHGGATGELFF
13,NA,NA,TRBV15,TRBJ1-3,TGTGCCACCAGCAGAGAGACAGCCAACACCATATATTTT,CATSRETANTIYF
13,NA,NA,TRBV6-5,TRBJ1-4,TGTGCCACATATGGACTGTCGAGGGAAAAACTGTTTTTT,CATYGLSREKLFF
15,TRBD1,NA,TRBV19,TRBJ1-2,TGTGCCAGTAGTCTTCAACGACAGGGCCGCTATGGCTACACCTTC,CASSLQRQGRYGYTF
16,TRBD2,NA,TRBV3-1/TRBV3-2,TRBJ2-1,TGTGCCAGCAGTCAATCCCCGGGACTAGCGGGGGGAGGGCAGTTCTTC,CASSQSPGLAGGGQFF
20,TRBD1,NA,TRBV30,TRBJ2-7,TGTGCCTGGATAATGCGGAAGGGGCACCCTCCGACAGGGGCTATCTACGAGCAGTACTTC,CAWIMRKGHPPTGAIYEQYF
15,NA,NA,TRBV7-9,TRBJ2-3,TGTGCCAGCAGCTTTCCTCGGGACGGGGGAGATACGCAGTATTTT,CASSFPRDGGDTQYF
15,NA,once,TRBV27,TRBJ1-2,TGTGCCAGCAGTCCAAGCACCTACTCGAGCTATGGCTACACCTTC,CASSPSTYSSYGYTF
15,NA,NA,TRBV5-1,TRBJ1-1,TGCGCCAGCAGCTTGGATCCGGCAGGGAACACTGAAGCTTTCTTT,CASSLDPAGNTEAFF
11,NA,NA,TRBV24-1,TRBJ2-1,TGTGCCACCAGTGGCGGGGAGGAGCAGTTCTTC,CATSGGEEQFF
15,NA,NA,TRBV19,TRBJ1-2,TGTGCCAGTAGTATAGTTAGCAGAACTAACTATGGCTACACCTTC,CASSIVSRTNYGYTF
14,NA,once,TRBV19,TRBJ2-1,TGTGCCAGTAGTGCAACAGGGTTTGGCAATGAGCAGTTCTTC,CASSATGFGNEQFF
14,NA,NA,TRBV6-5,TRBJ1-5,TGTGCCAGCAGTTACATTAACACGCATCAGCCCCAGCATTTT,CASSYINTHQPQHF
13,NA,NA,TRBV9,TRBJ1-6,TGTGCCAGCAGCTCCCTAGACCTCTCACCCCTCCACTTT,CASSSLDLSPLHF
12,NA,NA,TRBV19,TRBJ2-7,TGTGCCAGTAGTATAGACACCTACGAGCAGTACTTC,CASSIDTYEQYF
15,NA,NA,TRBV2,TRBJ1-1,TGTGCCAGCAGCGAATTTTCCGGGAGGAACACTGAAGCTTTCTTT,CASSEFSGRNTEAFF
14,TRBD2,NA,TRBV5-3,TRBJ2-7,TGTGCCAGAAGCTTGCGGGGGGGCTCCCACGAGCAGTACTTC,CARSLRGGSHEQYF
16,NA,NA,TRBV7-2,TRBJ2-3,TGTGCCAGCAGCTCTTTATCAGGGTATAGCACAGATACGCAGTATTTT,CASSSLSGYSTDTQYF
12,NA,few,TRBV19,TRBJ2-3,TGTGCCAGTACCACTCGTGGAGATACGCAGTATTTT,CASTTRGDTQYF
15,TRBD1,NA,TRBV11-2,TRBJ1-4,TGTGCCAGCAGTACCTCCGGGACAGGGGGCGTAAAACTGTTTTTT,CASSTSGTGGVKLFF
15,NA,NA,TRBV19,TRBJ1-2,TGTGCCAGTAGTATGGTAGGCAGGGTCGACTATGGCTACACCTTC,CASSMVGRVDYGYTF
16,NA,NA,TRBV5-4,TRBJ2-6,TGTGCCAGCAGCGGGGCTGTATTTTCTGGGGCCAACGTCCTGACTTTC,CASSGAVFSGANVLTF
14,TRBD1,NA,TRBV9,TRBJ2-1,TGTGCCAGCAGCGTAGAGACAGGGGGCAATGAGCAGTTCTTC,CASSVETGGNEQFF
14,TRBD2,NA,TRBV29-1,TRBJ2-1,TGCAGCGTGGGAGGGTTTATCTCCTACAATGAGCAGTTCTTC,CSVGGFISYNEQFF
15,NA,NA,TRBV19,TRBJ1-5,TGTGCCAGTAGTATCCGAGGGATTAGCAATCAGCCCCAGCATTTT,CASSIRGISNQPQHF
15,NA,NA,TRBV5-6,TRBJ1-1,TGTGCCAGTACAAGTGGAGACAGGATGAACACTGAAGCTTTCTTT,CASTSGDRMNTEAFF
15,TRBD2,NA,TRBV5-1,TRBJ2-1,TGCGCCAGCAGCTTTGGTAGCGGGGGGGCGGATGAGCAGTTCTTC,CASSFGSGGADEQFF
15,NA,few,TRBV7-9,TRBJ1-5,TGTGCCAGCAGCCCGGCGGGCAGCAGCAATCAGCCCCAGCATTTT,CASSPAGSSNQPQHF
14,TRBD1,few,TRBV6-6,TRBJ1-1,TGTGCCAGCAGTTACTCCGGACAGGGGATGGAAGCTTTCTTT,CASSYSGQGMEAFF
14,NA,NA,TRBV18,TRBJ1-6,TGTGCCAGCTCACCGGGCGCCCTTAATTCACCCCTCCACTTT,CASSPGALNSPLHF
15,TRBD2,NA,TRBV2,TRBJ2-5,TGTGCCAGCGCGATGACTAGCCCTACGGCGGAGACCCAGTACTTC,CASAMTSPTAETQYF
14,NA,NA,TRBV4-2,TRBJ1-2,TGTGCCAGCAGCCCCACAGGGCCAGGAGAGGGCTACACCTTC,CASSPTGPGEGYTF
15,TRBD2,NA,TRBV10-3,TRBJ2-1,TGTGCCATCAGTGAGCCTGGACTAGGGAAGGATGAGCAGTTCTTC,CAISEPGLGKDEQFF
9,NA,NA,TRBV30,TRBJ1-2,TGTGCCTCAGGAACCGGCTACACCTTC,CASGTGYTF
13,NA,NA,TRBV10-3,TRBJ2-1,TGTGCCATCAGTGAACAGAATGACAATGAGCAGTTCTTC,CAISEQNDNEQFF
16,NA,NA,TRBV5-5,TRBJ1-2,TGTGCCAGCAGCTTCTCCCTCAGGGGTGGCAACTATGGCTACACCTTC,CASSFSLRGGNYGYTF
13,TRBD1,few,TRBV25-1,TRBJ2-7,TGTGCCAGCAGTTCGGACAGGACGTACGAGCAGTACTTC,CASSSDRTYEQYF
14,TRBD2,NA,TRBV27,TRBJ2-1,TGTGCCAGCAGACCGGGGGGGCGGATCAATGAGCAGTTCTTC,CASRPGGRINEQFF
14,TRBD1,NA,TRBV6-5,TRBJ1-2,TGTGCCAGCAGAGGGCAGGGGGCCTCCTATGGCTACACCTTC,CASRGQGASYGYTF
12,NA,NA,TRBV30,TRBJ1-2,TGTGCCTGGAGTGTAAATACGGGTGGCTACACCTTC,CAWSVNTGGYTF
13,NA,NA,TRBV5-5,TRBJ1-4,TGTGCCAGCAGCTTAACAGATCCAGAAAAACTGTTTTTT,CASSLTDPEKLFF
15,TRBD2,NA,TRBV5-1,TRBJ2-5,TGCGCCAGCAGCTTGGAGACTAGCTTCATAGAGACCCAGTACTTC,CASSLETSFIETQYF
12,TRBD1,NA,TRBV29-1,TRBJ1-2,TGCAGCGTCTTGACAGGGATGTATGGCTACACCTTC,CSVLTGMYGYTF
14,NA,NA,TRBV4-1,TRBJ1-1,TGCGCCAGCAGACACACAATAGGACAGCCCGAAGCTTTCTTT,CASRHTIGQPEAFF
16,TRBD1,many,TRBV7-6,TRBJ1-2,TGTGCCAGCAGCCCAGTGGGACAGGGAGGTATCTATGGCTACACCTTC,CASSPVGQGGIYGYTF
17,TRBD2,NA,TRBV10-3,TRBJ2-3,TGTGCCATCAGCGGGACTAGCGGGTCCCCGGGGACAGATACGCAGTATTTT,CAISGTSGSPGTDTQYF
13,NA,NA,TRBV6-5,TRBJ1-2,TGTGCCAGCACCTTGGACAGACCCTATGGCTACACCTTC,CASTLDRPYGYTF
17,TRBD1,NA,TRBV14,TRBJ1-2,TGTGCCAGCAGCCATATAGACCCGGGACAGGGGAACTATGGCTACACCTTC,CASSHIDPGQGNYGYTF
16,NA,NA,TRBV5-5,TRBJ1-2,TGTGCCAGCAACCCGCCGGCGGGGGGAGGTAACTATGGCTACACCTTC,CASNPPAGGGNYGYTF
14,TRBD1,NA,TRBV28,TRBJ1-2,TGTGCCAGCAGCCGCCGGGACAGGCCCTATGGCTACACCTTC,CASSRRDRPYGYTF
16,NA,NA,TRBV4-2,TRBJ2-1,TGTGCCAGCAGCCGGGGTGGCCGGGGGGCCCACAATGAGCAGTTCTTC,CASSRGGRGAHNEQFF
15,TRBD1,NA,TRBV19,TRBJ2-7,TGTGCCAGTAGTACAGGGACAGGGTGGGGATACGAGCAGTACTTC,CASSTGTGWGYEQYF
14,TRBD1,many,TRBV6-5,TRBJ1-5,TGTGCCAGCCGACAGGGATGGAGCAATCAGCCCCAGCATTTT,CASRQGWSNQPQHF